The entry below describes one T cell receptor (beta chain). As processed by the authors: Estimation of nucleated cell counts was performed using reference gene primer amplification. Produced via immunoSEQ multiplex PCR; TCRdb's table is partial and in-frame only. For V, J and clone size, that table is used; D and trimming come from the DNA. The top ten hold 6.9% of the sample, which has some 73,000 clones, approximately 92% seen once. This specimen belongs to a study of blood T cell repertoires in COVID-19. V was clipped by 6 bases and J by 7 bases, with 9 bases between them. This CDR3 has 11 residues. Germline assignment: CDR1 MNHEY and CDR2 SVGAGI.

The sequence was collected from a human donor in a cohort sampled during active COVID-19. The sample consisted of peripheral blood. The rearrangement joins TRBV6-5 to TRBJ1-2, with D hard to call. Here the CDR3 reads CASRFGIGYTF. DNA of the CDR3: TGTGCCAGCAGGTTCGGGATTGGCTACACCTTC.